The T cell receptor beta chain described here comes from a study of siplizumab effects on memory and regulatory T cells (dated by TCRdb to 2018 to 2020). Concerning the study at large: The study looked at the effect of siplizumab, an anti-CD2 antibody, on alloreactive T-cell subsets in allogeneic mixed lymphocyte reactions made from human PBMCs.

Broader findings and caveats from the paper: About 75-95% of proliferating CD4+ or CD8+ clones could not be given a naive or memory phenotype. Unstimulated naive T cells appeared more diverse than memory T cells, and naive cells seemed to contribute substantially to the alloresponse. Among mappable alloreactive CD4+ clones, an average Treg-derived fraction of almost 70% was observed with siplizumab, compared with around 28% in control reactions. Sequences below about 10^-5 frequency were poorly captured, so only a minor fraction of alloreactive clones could be mapped to unstimulated subsets. Whether proliferating Tregs from siplizumab cultures actually had suppressive function was not functionally confirmed. The cumulative frequency of alloreactive sequences traceable to unstimulated CD4+ memory T cells was significantly reduced by siplizumab.

The library was prepared using the immunoSEQ multiplex PCR assay. Roughly 10^5 TCR templates per sample were assayed on the deep sequencing platform. Genomic DNA extracted from sorted T cells was used for TCRbeta CDR3 sequencing. In the source study's methods: Clonal analysis of TCRbeta CDR3 data was done in the R programming language. Alloreactive CD4+ and CD8+ clones were identified by comparing unstimulated samples to CFSE-low samples taken after the reaction. By matching sequences to the repertoires of sorted unstimulated Treg and non-Treg cells, each alloreactive CD4+ clone was assigned a regulatory or non-regulatory origin. The table was pulled from immuneACCESS by TCRdb, which kept in-frame rearrangements only. Such tables lose some clones; where checked, under half of the loss comes from unresolved V genes, and the rest has no known cause. Clone size and V and J calls were adopted from that table, with D and trimming inferred from the DNA. This sample is represented by tens of thousands of clones; approximately 93% of them were singletons. The ten largest clones represent 6.5% of the sample.

The germline V gene encodes CDR1 SEHNR and CDR2 FQNEAQ (reference sequence). From cysteine to phenylalanine, the CDR3 is 14 amino acids long. Only CDR3 DNA remains: 42 bases, in frame from the first base. The germline ends are 15 bases apart after V is trimmed by 5 bases and J by 5 bases. This clone was seen once. It lacks a known antigen. No base-level quality is on record; no much larger clone is a single base apart. Sorted unstimulated T cells, along with proliferating T cells recovered from mixed lymphocyte reactions, underwent TCRbeta CDR3 sequencing. Fresh whole blood from ten HLA-typed healthy donors served as the source for isolating PBMCs.

The clonotype was recovered from a human donor in good health. Sequenced input: CD8+ T cells sorted from blood. Recombination linked TRBV7-9 to TRBJ1-2; TRBD1 could be the D gene, as 6 bases match. The nucleotide sequence is TGTGCCAGCAGCACAGCTACAGGGTATTATGGCTACACCTTC. Its product reads: CASSTATGYYGYTF.